This entry is about one TCR beta chain. This clone was seen once. Its recognized antigen is unknown. The input lacks base qualities; no much larger clone sits a single base away. The V end gives up 2 bases and the J end 5 bases, leaving 4 bases in the junction not matched to a gene. CDR1 and CDR2 (SGDLS, YYNGEE) derive from the germline V gene. The CDR3, cysteine through phenylalanine, is 14 amino acids long. Left in the record is the CDR3 DNA by itself, 42 bases read in frame from the first base. Using the deep immunoSEQ assay, TCR CDR3 regions were amplified from genomic DNA by multiplex PCR. Extracted genomic DNA from each cell subset was distributed evenly across all wells of several immunoSEQ 96-well plates, and each plate was treated as a replicate. For sorted subsets, around 0.2 ug of genomic DNA, equivalent to some 30,000 T cell genomes, went into each replicate PCR. The purified libraries were quantified using a Qubit 3.0 fluorometer, sized with a Bioanalyzer 2100, and then quantified again using the KAPA Library Quantification kit. Every immunoSEQ 96-well plate was sequenced on a dedicated single-read 150-cycle Illumina NextSeq 550 flow cell. From the authors' description of their analysis: The immunoSEQ output contained only junctional sequences without quality scores, so filtering could not match that applied to full-length reads. Sequences were annotated with PyIR, a Python wrapper for IgBLAST v1.9, and V/J genes and CDR3 were assigned using IMGT germline references. Reads were removed for weak V/J assignments (E-value above 1e-6), missing CDR3, stop codons, out-of-frame junctions, or ambiguous translated residues. V3J clonotypes were defined as sequences sharing the same inferred V gene, J gene, and CDR3 amino acid sequence. Percentage overlap between repertoires was calculated by dividing the number of shared unique clonotypes by the size of the smaller repertoire. Repertoire richness was assessed with RTK rarefaction, the Chao1 estimator, and Recon v2.1 estimates of unobserved clonotypes. Generation probabilities were computed with OLGA for all TCRbeta clonotypes obtained by the gDNA method from a few donors. This immuneACCESS table, as held by TCRdb, lists in-frame sequences with V and J called but not all clones. Of the missing ones, under half trace to an unresolved V gene in checked studies; the others have no known cause. Clone size and V and J calls were adopted from that table, with D and trimming inferred from the DNA. Across this sample there are some 2.1 million clones, with about 94% seen only once. Roughly 1% of the sample goes to the ten largest clones.

This record belongs to a study of shared clonotypes between healthy human individuals (dated by TCRdb to 2018 to 2021). For context, the study as a whole: Two women and three men aged 18 to 49 years were included in the cohort. For each donor, three plates each were used for CD4 naive and CD4 memory, two plates were used for CD8 naive, and one plate was used for CD8 memory. Blood TCR repertoires of a handful of healthy adults were deeply sequenced to estimate repertoire size and the extent of clonotype sharing between individuals. Different laboratories and diverse techniques were used to prepare libraries and sequence TCR repertoires, to increase sequencing depth and limit assay-specific biases. Between about 0.94 and 8.9 billion PBMCs per donor were obtained by leukapheresis. Study-level results and caveats: Estimated clonotype richness was generally larger for naive than for memory subsets. Rarefaction of sorted-subset datasets indicated incomplete sequencing despite the large sequencing depth. When a handful of donors were compared, the shared fraction of clonotypes was about 5% for naive CD4, roughly 3.3% for naive CD8, 2.3% for memory CD4, and around 0.4% for memory CD8. Compared with non-shared clonotypes, clonotypes shared by all four sorted-subset donors had higher generation probabilities. Based on pairwise subsampling, the degree of clonotype sharing among donors was expected to be affected by sequencing depth. Because the study included only a small number of donors, the genetic and exposure-history diversity represented was limited. Sampling was restricted to blood, and TCR repertoires in tissues likely differ from the TCR repertoires found in blood.

For the CD8 naive samples, CD45RO-negative cells were positively selected for CCR7, yielding a CD45RA+CCR7+ population from which TemRA cells were excluded. The donors were healthy, HIV-negative adults with no recently reported acute infections or vaccinations. All donors were Caucasian adults living in Nashville, Tennessee, USA. Blood was obtained by leukapheresis, after which PBMCs were separated by Ficoll-Histopaque density gradient centrifugation and cryopreserved in liquid nitrogen vapor phase. Analytical flow cytometry was used to check the purity and quantity of every magnetically sorted T cell population. Each sorted fraction had its genomic DNA isolated and then quantified by UV absorbance on a Nanodrop 2000c.

Sequencing was carried out using naive CD8+ T cells sorted from blood. Per the publication, the cell subset or site label means: CD45RA+CCR7+. This sequence originates from a man aged 18 to 30 in good health. Recombination connected TRBV9 to TRBJ2-3; 8 bases in between match TRBD1. This receptor carries the CDR3 CASSVTGVGDTQYF. Here is the DNA: TGTGCCAGCAGCGTGACAGGGGTAGGAGATACGCAGTATTTT.